The 8 T cell receptor beta chains below were found in one sample sequenced in a study of CD8 T cells in Susac syndrome. An input of roughly 0.45 to 1 ug of RNA was subjected to reverse transcription using random hexamers. TCRdb reanalysed the immunoSEQ multiplex PCR reads using MiXCR and keeps one entry per CDR3 protein. In the table there are approximately 200,000 distinct CDR3 sequences, more than 85% of which are singletons. Input material: CD4+ T cells from PBMCs. The receptors originated from a human donor with multiple sclerosis.

The rearrangement uses TRBV2 and TRBJ1-1; weak D call: TRBD1 (6 bases). Trimming took 10 bases from V and 3 from J, leaving 15 bases between them. The length of the CDR3 is 13 residues. CDR1 SNHLY and CDR2 FYNNEI come from the germline V gene. CDR3 bases: TGTGCCACAAACAGGGAGGTACACACTGAAGCTTTCTTT. Translating gives CATNREVHTEAFF.

This chain joins TRBV18 and TRBJ2-1; TRBD1 matches at 9 bases. Trimming cost V 6 bases and J 4 bases; bases outside gene matches: 7. This CDR3 spans 15 amino acids. Germline lookup yields CDR1 KGHSH and CDR2 LQKENI. The CDR3 region is CASSSGQGEYNEQFF. CDR3 nucleotides: TGTGCCAGCTCGTCGGGACAGGGAGAATACAATGAGCAGTTCTTC.

The genes are TRBV20-1 and TRBJ2-1; 10 bases map to TRBD1. With V trimmed by 3 bases and J by 3 bases, 2 bases remained unmatched. CDR1 and CDR2 (germline): DFQATT, SNEGSKA (reference sequence). The length of the CDR3 is 14 residues. The CDR3 nucleotides are TGCAGTGCTAGGGACAGGGGGGTCTACAATGAGCAGTTCTTC. Protein product: CSARDRGVYNEQFF.

The rearrangement links TRBV20-1 to TRBJ2-2; TRBD1 is a possible D gene (5 bases). Germline CDR1 DFQATT, CDR2 SNEGSKA (reference sequence). Deletions cut 5 bases from V and 1 base from J, with 8 bases between. The CDR3 loop spans 13 amino acids. CDR3 nucleotides: TGCAGTGCTTGGACACGGAACACCGGGGAGCTGTTTTTT. Translating it yields CSAWTRNTGELFF.

The rearrangement uses TRBV13 and TRBJ2-5; 8 bases match TRBD2. The germline V gene has CDR1 PRHDT and CDR2 FYEKMQ (reference sequence). V gave up 5 bases and J gave up 2 bases; unmatched junction bases: 13. The CDR3 is 17 amino acids. Written as DNA, the CDR3 is TGTGCCAGCAGCCCCCGCTTAGCGGGGATATCACAAGAGACCCAGTACTTC. This gives the protein CASSPRLAGISQETQYF.

The chain uses TRBV30 and TRBJ1-2; possible D gene TRBD1, 5 bases. In germline, CDR1 is GTSNPN, CDR2 SVGIG (reference sequence). The CDR3 has 15 residues. V was shortened by 2 bases and J by 5 bases, with 18 bases between the two germline ends. The CDR3 is CAWSRRLGTTYGYTF. The CDR3 DNA follows: TGTGCCTGGAGTCGGCGTTTGGGGACTACTTATGGCTACACCTTC. Full variable domain (remainder filled in from reference TRBV30 and TRBJ1-2): SQTIHQWPATLVQPVGSPLSLECTVEGTSNPNLYWYRQAAGRGLQLLFYSVGIGQISSEVPQNLSASRPQDRQFILSSKKLLLSDSGFYLCAWSRRLGTTYGYTFGSGTRLTVV.

The rearrangement links TRBV20-1 to TRBJ2-1, with D tentatively TRBD1 (5 bases). The CDR3 totals 15 residues. V shed 2 bases and J shed 0 bases, with 11 bases lying between them. The germline CDR1 and CDR2 sequences are DFQATT and SNEGSKA (reference sequence). CDR3 loop: CSARRGHYSYNEQFF. Here the CDR3 DNA reads TGCAGTGCTAGACGAGGACACTACTCCTACAATGAGCAGTTCTTC.

The genes are TRBV19 and TRBJ2-5, with 9 bases fitting TRBD2. Germline-derived CDR1 and CDR2 are LNHDA and SQIVND (reference sequence). This CDR3 is built from 15 residues. V gave up 7 bases and J gave up 5 bases; unmatched junction bases: 11. The CDR3 nucleotides are TGTGCCAGTATAAGTGGAGCTAGCGGGGATGAGACCCAGTACTTC. Translating it yields CASISGASGDETQYF.